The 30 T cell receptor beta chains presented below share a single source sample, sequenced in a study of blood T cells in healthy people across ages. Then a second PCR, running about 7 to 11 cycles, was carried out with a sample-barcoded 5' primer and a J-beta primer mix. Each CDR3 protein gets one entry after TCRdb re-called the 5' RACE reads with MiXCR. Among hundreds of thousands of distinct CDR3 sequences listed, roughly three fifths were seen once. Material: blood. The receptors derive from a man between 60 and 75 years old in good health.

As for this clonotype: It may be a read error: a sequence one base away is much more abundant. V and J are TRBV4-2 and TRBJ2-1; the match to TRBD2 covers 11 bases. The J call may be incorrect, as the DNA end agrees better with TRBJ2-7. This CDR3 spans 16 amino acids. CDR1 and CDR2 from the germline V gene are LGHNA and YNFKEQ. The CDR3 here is CASSQGWTSGYNEQYF. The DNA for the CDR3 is TGTGCCAGCAGCCAAGGATGGACTAGCGGGTACAATGAGCAGTACTTC.

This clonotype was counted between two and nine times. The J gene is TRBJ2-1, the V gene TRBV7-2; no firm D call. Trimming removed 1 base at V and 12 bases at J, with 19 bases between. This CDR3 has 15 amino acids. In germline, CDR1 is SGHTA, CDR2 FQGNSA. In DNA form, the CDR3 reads TGTGCCAGCAGCTTAGGGGGAACCACTTCTCTGGGGCAGTTCTTC. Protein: CASSLGGTTSLGQFF.

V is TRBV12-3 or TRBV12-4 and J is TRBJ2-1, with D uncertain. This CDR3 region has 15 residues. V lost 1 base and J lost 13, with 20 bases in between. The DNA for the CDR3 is TGTGCCAGCAGTTTAGATGCTGCCCGGAGCGAGACCCAGTTCTTC. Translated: CASSLDAARSETQFF.

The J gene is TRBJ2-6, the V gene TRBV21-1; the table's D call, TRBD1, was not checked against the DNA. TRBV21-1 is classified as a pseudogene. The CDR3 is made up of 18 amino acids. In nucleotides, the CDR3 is TGTGCCAGCAACTTTCCCGGGACAGGGGATGTTGGGGCCAACGTCCTGACTTTC. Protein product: CASNFPGTGDVGANVLTF.

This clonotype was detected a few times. The DNA of the CDR3 is TGTGCCAGCAGCTTTTGGGGTTATGACAACATTCAGTACTTC. Amino acid sequence: CASSFWGYDNIQYF. The chain carries TRBV7-9 and TRBJ2-4; D is uncertain. Germline loops: CDR1 SEHNR, CDR2 FQNEAQ (reference sequence). V dropped 3 bases and J dropped 7 bases, with 13 bases sitting between them. The CDR3 spans 14 residues.

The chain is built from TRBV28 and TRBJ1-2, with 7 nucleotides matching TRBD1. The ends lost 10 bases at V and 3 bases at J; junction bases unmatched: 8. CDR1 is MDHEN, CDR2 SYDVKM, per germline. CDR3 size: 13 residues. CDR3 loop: CANRGPPDYGYTF. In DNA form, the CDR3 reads TGTGCCAACAGGGGACCACCGGACTATGGCTACACCTTC.

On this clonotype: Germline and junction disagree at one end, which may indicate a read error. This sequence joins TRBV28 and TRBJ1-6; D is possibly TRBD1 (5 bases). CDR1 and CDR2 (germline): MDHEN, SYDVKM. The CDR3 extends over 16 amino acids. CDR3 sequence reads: CAGSLGANYWGSPLHF. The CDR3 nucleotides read TGTGCCGGCAGTTTAGGGGCCAACTACTGGGGGTCACCCCTCCACTTT.

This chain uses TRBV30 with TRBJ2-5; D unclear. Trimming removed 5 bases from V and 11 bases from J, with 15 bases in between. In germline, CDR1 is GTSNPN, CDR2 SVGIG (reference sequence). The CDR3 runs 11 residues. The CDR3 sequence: CAWGRSEEQYF. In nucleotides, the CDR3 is TGTGCCTGGGGTAGAAGTGAAGAGCAGTACTTC.

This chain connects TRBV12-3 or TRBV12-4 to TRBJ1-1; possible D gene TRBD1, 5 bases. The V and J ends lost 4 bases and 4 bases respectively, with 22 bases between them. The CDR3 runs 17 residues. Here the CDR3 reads CASSSGSTPSLRTEAFF. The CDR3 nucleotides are TGTGCCAGCAGTTCAGGGTCGACACCTTCTCTACGCACTGAAGCTTTCTTT.

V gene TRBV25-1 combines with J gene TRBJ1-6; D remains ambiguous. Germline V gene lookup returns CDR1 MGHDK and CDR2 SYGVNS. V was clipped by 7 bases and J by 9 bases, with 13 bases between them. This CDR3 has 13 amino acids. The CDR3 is CASKGPGGSPLHF. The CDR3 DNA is TGTGCCAGCAAAGGACCCGGCGGTTCACCCCTCCACTTT. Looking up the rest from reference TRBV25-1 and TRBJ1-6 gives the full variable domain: EADIYQTPRYLVIGTGKKITLECSQTMGHDKMYWYQQDPGMELHLIHYSYGVNSTEKGDLSSESTVSRIRTEHFPLTLESARPSHTSQYLCASKGPGGSPLHFGNGTRLTVT.

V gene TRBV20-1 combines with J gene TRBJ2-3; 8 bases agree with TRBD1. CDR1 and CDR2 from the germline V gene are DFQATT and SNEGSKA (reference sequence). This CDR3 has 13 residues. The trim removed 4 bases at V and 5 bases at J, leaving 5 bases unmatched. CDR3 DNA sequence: TGCAGTGCTACCGGGACAGGCCAAGATACGCAGTATTTT. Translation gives CSATGTGQDTQYF.

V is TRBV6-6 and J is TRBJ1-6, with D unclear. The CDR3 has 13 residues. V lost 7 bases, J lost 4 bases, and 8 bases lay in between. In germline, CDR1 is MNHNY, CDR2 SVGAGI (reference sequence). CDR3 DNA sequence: TGTGCCAGCACTCAAGAGTATAATTCACCCCTCCACTTT. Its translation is CASTQEYNSPLHF.

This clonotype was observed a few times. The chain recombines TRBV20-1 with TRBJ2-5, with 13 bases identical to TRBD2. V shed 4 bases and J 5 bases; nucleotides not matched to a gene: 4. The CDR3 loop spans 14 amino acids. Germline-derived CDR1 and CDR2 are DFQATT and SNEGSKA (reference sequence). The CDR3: CSAKGLAGWETQYF. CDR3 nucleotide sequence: TGCAGTGCTAAGGGACTAGCGGGGTGGGAGACCCAGTACTTC.

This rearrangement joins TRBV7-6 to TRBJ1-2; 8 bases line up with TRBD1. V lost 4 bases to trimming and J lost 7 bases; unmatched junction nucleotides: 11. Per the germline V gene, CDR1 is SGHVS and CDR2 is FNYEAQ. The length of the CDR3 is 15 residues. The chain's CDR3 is CASSYYDRGKSGYTF. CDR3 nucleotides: TGTGCCAGCAGCTACTACGACAGGGGAAAAAGTGGCTACACCTTC.

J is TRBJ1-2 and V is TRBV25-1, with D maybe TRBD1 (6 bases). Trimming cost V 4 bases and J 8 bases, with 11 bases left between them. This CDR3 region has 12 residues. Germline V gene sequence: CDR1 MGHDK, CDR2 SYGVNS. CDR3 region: CASSAPGAGYTF. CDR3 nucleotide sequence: TGTGCCAGCAGTGCCCCGGGGGCGGGCTACACCTTC.

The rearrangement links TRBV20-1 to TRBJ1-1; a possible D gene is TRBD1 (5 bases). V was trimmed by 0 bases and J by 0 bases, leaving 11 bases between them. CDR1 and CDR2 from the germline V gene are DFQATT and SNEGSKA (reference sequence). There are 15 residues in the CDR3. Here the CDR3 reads CSARDGARVNTEAFF. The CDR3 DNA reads TGCAGTGCTAGAGATGGGGCCCGGGTGAACACTGAAGCTTTCTTT.

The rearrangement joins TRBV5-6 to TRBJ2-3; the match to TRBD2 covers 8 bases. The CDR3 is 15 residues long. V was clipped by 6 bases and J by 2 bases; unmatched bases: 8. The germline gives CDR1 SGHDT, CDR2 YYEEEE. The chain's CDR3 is CASTPAGGFTDTQYF. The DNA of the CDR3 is TGTGCCAGCACCCCGGCGGGGGGCTTCACAGATACGCAGTATTTT.

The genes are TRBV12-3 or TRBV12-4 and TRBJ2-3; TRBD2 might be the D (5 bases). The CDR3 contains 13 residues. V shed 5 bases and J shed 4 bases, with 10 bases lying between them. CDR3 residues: CASSPGVADTQYF. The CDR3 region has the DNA TGTGCCAGCAGTCCCGGGGTCGCAGATACGCAGTATTTT.

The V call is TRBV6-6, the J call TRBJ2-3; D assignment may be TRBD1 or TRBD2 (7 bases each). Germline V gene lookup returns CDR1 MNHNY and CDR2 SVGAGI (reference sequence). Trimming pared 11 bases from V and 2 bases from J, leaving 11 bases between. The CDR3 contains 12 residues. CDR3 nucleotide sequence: TGTGCCGCAGGGGGGGTCACAGATACGCAGTATTTT. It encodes CAAGGVTDTQYF.

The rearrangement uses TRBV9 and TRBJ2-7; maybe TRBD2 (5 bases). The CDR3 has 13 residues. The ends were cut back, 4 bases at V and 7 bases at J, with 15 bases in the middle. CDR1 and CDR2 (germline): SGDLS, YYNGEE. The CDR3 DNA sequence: TGTGCCAGCAGCCCCCCGGCCAGAGGGGAGCAGTACTTC. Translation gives CASSPPARGEQYF.

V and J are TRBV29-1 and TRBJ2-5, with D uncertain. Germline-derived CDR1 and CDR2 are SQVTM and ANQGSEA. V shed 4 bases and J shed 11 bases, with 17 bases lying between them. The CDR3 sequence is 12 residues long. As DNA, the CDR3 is TGCAGCGTTGCGGTTGGGAACAATGAGCAGTACTTC. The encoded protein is CSVAVGNNEQYF. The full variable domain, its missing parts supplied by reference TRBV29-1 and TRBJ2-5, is SAVISQKPSRDICQRGTSLTIQCQVDSQVTMMFWYRQQPGQSLTLIATANQGSEATYESGFVIDKFPISRPNLTFSTLTVSNMSPEDSSIYLCSVAVGNNEQYFGPGTRLLVL.

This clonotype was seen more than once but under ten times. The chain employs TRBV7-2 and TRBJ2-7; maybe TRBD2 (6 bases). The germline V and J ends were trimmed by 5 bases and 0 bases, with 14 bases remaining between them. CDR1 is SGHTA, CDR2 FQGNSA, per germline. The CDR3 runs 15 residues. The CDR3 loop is CASSLRPGSSYEQYF. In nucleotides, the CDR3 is TGTGCCAGCAGCCTACGACCCGGGAGCTCCTACGAGCAGTACTTC.

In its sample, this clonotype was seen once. CDR3 bases: TGTGCCAGCAGCCAAGTTGGGGGGTTTGATGAGCAGTACTTC. Translation gives CASSQVGGFDEQYF. This chain links TRBV14 with TRBJ2-5; a possible D gene is TRBD2 (6 bases). Trimming cost V 1 base and J 11 bases, with 17 bases left between them. This CDR3 comprises 14 residues. Per the germline V gene, CDR1 is SGHDN and CDR2 is FVKESK.

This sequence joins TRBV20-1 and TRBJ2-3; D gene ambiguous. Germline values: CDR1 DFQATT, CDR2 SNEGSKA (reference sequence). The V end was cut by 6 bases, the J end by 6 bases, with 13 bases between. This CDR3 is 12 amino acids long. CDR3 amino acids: CSATPFGDTQYF. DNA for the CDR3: TGCAGTGCCACCCCTTTTGGCGATACGCAGTATTTT.

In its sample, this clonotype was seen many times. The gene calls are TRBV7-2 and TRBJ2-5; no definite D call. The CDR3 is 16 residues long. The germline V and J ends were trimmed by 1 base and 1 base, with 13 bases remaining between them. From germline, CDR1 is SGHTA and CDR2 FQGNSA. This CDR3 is CASSLVGNSPQETQYF. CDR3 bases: TGTGCCAGCAGCTTAGTCGGCAATAGTCCCCAAGAGACCCAGTACTTC.

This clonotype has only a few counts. This CDR3 reads CASQRDSYEQYF. The CDR3 DNA reads as TGTGCCAGTCAGAGGGACAGCTACGAGCAGTACTTC. The chain employs TRBV5-6 and TRBJ2-7; 7 nucleotides match TRBD1. Losses at the gene ends were 8 bases for V and 3 bases for J; bases not matched to a gene: 5. Germline V gives CDR1 SGHDT, CDR2 YYEEEE. The CDR3 length is 12 residues.

CDR3 amino acids: CSASLAYYEQYF. The CDR3 coding sequence is TGCAGTGCTAGTCTAGCGTACTACGAGCAGTACTTC. The V gene is TRBV20-1, the J gene TRBJ2-5; tentatively, D is TRBD2 (6 bases). The J call may not be correct, given that the DNA end is closer to TRBJ2-7. Germline values: CDR1 DFQATT, CDR2 SNEGSKA (reference sequence). The CDR3 has 12 amino acids.

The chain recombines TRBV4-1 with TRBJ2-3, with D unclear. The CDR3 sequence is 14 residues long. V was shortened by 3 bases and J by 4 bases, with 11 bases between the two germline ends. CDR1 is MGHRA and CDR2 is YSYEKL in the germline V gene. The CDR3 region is CASSQPGVSDTQYF. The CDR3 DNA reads TGCGCCAGCAGCCAGCCGGGCGTATCAGATACGCAGTATTTT.

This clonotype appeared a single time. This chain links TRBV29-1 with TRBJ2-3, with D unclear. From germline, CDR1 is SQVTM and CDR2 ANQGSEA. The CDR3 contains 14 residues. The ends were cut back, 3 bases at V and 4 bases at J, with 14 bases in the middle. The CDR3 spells CSVEAPGRPDTQYF. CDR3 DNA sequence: TGCAGCGTTGAGGCCCCCGGCCGACCAGATACGCAGTATTTT.

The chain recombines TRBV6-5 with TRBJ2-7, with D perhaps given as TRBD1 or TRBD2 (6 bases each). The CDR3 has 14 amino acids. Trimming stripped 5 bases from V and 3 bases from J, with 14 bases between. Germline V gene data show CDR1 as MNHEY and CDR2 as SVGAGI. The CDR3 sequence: CASSPPGAIYEQYF. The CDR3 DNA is TGTGCCAGCAGTCCCCCGGGGGCGATCTACGAGCAGTACTTC.